This TCR beta chain was captured in a study of CD8 T cells in ankylosing spondylitis. Trimming took 4 bases from V and 6 from J, leaving 12 bases between them. The CDR3 has 13 residues. CDR1 is MNHNS and CDR2 is SASEGT in the germline V gene. TCRdb processed the 5' RACE reads anew with MiXCR; each CDR3 protein has one entry. The table includes about 360,000 distinct CDR3 sequences, about 15% detected once. The sample was blood, either unsorted or a sorted T cell fraction (not recorded which). The chain is built from TRBV6-1 and TRBJ1-2; D ambiguous. The sequence was obtained from a male donor with ankylosing spondylitis or in good health (not recorded which). DNA for the CDR3: TGTGCCAGCAGTGGTTCGGGCCGGGATGGCTACACCTTC. It yields the protein CASSGSGRDGYTF.